The 10 T cell receptor beta chains given below trace back to one sample, sequenced in a study of metastatic and nonmetastatic thyroid tumors. Treatment of any kind had been given to no patient before thyroid surgery. TCRdb redid the clone calls on the PCR reads using MiXCR. The table records roughly 13,000 clones, approximately 30% of them present only once. Source material: tumor tissue. These receptors were obtained from a female donor with papillary thyroid cancer or a benign thyroid nodule (not recorded which). Some clones in this sample may be carry-over from other donors' samples.

Regarding this clone: Different DNA sequences within this sample yield the same CDR3. The rearrangement joins TRBV11-3 to TRBJ1-1; D is possibly TRBD1 (6 bases). CDR1 and CDR2 (germline): SGHNT, YENEEA. The CDR3 length is 12 residues. Between the trimmed V and J ends, which lost 5 bases and 8 bases, there was a span of 12 bases. The CDR3 spells CASSRSGVEAFF. The CDR3 coding sequence is TGTGCCAGCAGCCGGTCAGGGGTGGAAGCTTTCTTT.

The sample holds many counts of this clone. The chain combines TRBV12-3 or TRBV12-4 with TRBJ1-5; the match to TRBD1 covers 8 bases. V lost 5 bases to trimming and J lost 4 bases; unmatched junction nucleotides: 7. CDR3 length equals 15 residues. DNA of the CDR3: TGTGCCAGCAGTCCCGGACAGGGAGGAAATCAGCCCCAGCATTTT. Translation: CASSPGQGGNQPQHF.

The chain uses TRBV30 and TRBJ2-7; D is possibly TRBD1 (6 bases). The germline V gene has CDR1 GTSNPN and CDR2 SVGIG (reference sequence). The CDR3 has 11 amino acids. V shed 1 base and J shed 7 bases, with 8 bases lying between them. In DNA form, the CDR3 reads TGTGCCTGGAGTGAGGGGGAGGAGCAGTACTTC. The encoded protein is CAWSEGEEQYF.

The chain combines TRBV30 with TRBJ1-6, with 10 bases aligning to TRBD1. The V and J ends lost 3 bases and 9 bases, in that order; junction bases with no gene match: 8. The CDR3 consists of 15 residues. Germline V gives CDR1 GTSNPN, CDR2 SVGIG (reference sequence). The DNA for the CDR3 is TGTGCCTGGAGGGAACCGGGACAGGGGCTTTCACCCCTCCACTTT. Its translation: CAWREPGQGLSPLHF.

Turning to this clone: At one boundary the junction diverges from the germline segment, which might be a read error. CDR3 residues: CSSTTGAGRNTWELFF. CDR3 nucleotide sequence: TGCAGTTCGACAACGGGGGCAGGGCGCAACACCTGGGAGCTGTTTTTT. V usage is TRBV20-1 and J usage is TRBJ2-2; either TRBD1 or TRBD2 may fit D (6 bases each). The CDR3 loop spans 16 amino acids. Germline CDR1 DFQATT, CDR2 SNEGSKA (reference sequence).

This clone was detected ten times or more. V usage is TRBV6-1 and J usage is TRBJ1-5, with 9 positions matching TRBD1. With 6 bases clipped from V and 9 bases from J, the junction kept 9 bases outside the gene matches. CDR3 length: 14 amino acids. Germline V gene data show CDR1 as MNHNS and CDR2 as SASEGT. CDR3 coding DNA: TGTGCCAGCAGACCCGGGACAGGGAGAGGGCCCCAGCATTTT. It is translated as CASRPGTGRGPQHF.

The V and J genes are TRBV30 and TRBJ1-5; D gene ambiguous. V was cut by 0 bases and J by 7 bases, with 13 bases left in between. CDR3 length: 14 residues. The germline V gene encodes CDR1 GTSNPN and CDR2 SVGIG (reference sequence). The CDR3: CAWSVGGPEQPQHF. CDR3 coding DNA: TGTGCCTGGAGTGTGGGAGGGCCGGAGCAGCCCCAGCATTTT.

This chain joins TRBV4-1 and TRBJ2-6; D is possibly TRBD1 or TRBD2 (5 bases each). The V end was cut by 3 bases, the J end by 0 bases, with 15 bases between. CDR3 length: 18 residues. The germline CDR1 and CDR2 sequences are MGHRA and YSYEKL. Here the CDR3 reads CASSQGERFYSGANVLTF. CDR3 nucleotides: TGCGCCAGCAGCCAGGGGGAGCGTTTCTACTCTGGGGCCAACGTCCTGACTTTC.

This clone was counted between two and nine times. The chain joins TRBV27 to TRBJ2-7, with TRBD1 matching over 9 bases. With 6 bases clipped from V and 4 bases from J, the junction kept 7 bases outside the gene matches. Per germline, CDR1 MNHEY and CDR2 SMNVEV (reference sequence). The length of the CDR3 is 14 residues. CDR3 amino acids: CASRPAGQGYEQYF. The CDR3 coding sequence is TGTGCCAGCAGACCGGCGGGACAGGGATACGAGCAGTACTTC.

By sample fraction, this clone is medium-sized (0.01 to 0.1%). The chain is built from TRBV30 and TRBJ2-7; 10 bases match TRBD2. The CDR3 extends over 15 amino acids. From germline, CDR1 is GTSNPN and CDR2 SVGIG (reference sequence). The CDR3 sequence is CALQLTSGFRNEQYF. The CDR3 DNA reads TGTGCTCTTCAATTGACTAGCGGGTTTCGGAACGAGCAGTACTTC. Supplemented by reference TRBV30 and TRBJ2-7, the full variable domain reads SQTIHQWPATLVQPVGSPLSLECTVEGTSNPNLYWYRQAAGRGLQLLFYSVGIGQISSEVPQNLSASRPQDRQFILSSKKLLLSDSGFYLCALQLTSGFRNEQYFGPGTRLTVT.